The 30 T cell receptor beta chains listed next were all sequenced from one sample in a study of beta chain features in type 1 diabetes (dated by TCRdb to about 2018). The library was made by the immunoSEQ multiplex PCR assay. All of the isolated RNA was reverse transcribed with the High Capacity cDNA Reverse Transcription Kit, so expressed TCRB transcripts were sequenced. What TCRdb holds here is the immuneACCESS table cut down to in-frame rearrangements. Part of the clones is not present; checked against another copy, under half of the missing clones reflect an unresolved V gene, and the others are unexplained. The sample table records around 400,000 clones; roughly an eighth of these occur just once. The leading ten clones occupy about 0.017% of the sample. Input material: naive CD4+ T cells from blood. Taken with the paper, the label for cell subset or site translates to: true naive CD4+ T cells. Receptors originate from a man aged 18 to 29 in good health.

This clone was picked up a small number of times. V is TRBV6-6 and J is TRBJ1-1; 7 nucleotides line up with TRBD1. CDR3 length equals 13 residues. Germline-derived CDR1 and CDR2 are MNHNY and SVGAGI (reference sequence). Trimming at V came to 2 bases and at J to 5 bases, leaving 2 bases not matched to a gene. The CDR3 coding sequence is TGTGCCAGCAGTTACAGGGGGCGAACTGAAGCTTTCTTT. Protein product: CASSYRGRTEAFF.

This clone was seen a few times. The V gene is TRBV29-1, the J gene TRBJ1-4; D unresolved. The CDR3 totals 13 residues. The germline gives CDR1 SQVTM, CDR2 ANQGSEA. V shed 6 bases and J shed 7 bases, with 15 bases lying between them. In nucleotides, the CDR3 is TGCAGCGTCCAACCATGGGAGGGTGAAAAACTGTTTTTT. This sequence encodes CSVQPWEGEKLFF.

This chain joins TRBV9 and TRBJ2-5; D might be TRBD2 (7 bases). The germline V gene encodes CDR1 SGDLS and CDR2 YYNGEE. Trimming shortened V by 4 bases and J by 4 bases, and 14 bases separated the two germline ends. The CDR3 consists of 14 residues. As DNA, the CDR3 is TGTGCCAGCAGCAACCCGGGGGGCGCAGAGACCCAGTACTTC. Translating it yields CASSNPGGAETQYF.

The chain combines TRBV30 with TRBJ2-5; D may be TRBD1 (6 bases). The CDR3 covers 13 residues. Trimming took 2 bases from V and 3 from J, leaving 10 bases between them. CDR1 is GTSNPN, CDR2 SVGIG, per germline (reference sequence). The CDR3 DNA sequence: TGTGCCTGGAGTTCTGGACAGAAAGAGACCCAGTACTTC. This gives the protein CAWSSGQKETQYF.

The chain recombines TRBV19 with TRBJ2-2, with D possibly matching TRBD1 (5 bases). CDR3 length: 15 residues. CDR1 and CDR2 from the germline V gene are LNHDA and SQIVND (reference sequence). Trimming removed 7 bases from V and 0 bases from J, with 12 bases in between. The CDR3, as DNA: TGTGCCAGTAAGAGGACACCTACGAACACCGGGGAGCTGTTTTTT. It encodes CASKRTPTNTGELFF.

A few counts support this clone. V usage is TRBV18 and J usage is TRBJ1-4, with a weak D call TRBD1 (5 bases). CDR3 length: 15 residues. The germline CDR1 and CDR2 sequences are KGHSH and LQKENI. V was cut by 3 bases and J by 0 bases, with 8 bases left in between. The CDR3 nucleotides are TGTGCCAGCTCACCCCGGGGGACAACTAATGAAAAACTGTTTTTT. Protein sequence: CASSPRGTTNEKLFF. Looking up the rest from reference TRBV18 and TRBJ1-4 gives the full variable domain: NAGVMQNPRHLVRRRGQEARLRCSPMKGHSHVYWYRQLPEEGLKFMVYLQKENIIDESGMPKERFSAEFPKEGPSILRIQQVVRGDSAAYFCASSPRGTTNEKLFFGSGTQLSVL.

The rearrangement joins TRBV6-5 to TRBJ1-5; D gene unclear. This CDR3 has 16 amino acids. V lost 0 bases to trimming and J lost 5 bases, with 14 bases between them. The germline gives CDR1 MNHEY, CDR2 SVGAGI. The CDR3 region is CASSYSILLADQPQHF. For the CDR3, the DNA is TGTGCCAGCAGTTACTCGATTTTGTTGGCAGATCAGCCCCAGCATTTT.

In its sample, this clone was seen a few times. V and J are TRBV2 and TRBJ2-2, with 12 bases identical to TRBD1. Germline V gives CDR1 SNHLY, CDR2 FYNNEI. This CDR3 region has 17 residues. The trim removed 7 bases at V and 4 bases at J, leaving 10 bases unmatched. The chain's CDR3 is CASNRDRGQLGTGELFF. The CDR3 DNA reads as TGTGCCAGCAATCGGGACAGGGGGCAGTTGGGCACCGGGGAGCTGTTTTTT.

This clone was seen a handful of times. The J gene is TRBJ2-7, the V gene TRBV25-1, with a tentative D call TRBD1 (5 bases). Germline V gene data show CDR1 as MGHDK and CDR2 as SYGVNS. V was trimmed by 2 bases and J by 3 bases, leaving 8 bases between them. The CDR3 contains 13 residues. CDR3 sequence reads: CASSEAGRYEQYF. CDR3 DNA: TGTGCCAGCAGTGAAGCAGGGCGCTACGAGCAGTACTTC.

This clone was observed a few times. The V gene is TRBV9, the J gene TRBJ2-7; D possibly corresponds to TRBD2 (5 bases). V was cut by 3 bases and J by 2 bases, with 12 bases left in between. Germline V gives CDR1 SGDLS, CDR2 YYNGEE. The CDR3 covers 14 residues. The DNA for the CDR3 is TGTGCCAGCAGCGATGAGGGTTCCACCTACGAGCAGTACTTC. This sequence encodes CASSDEGSTYEQYF. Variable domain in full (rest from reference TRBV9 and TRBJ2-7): DSGVTQTPKHLITATGQRVTLRCSPRSGDLSVYWYQQSLDQGLQFLIQYYNGEERAKGNILERFSAQQFPDLHSELNLSSLELGDSALYFCASSDEGSTYEQYFGPGTRLTVT.

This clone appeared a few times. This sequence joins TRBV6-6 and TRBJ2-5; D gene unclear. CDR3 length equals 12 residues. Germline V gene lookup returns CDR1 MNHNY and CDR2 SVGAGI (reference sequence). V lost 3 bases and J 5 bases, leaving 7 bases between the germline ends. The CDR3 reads CASSYTEETQYF. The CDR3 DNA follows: TGTGCCAGCAGTTATACTGAGGAGACCCAGTACTTC.

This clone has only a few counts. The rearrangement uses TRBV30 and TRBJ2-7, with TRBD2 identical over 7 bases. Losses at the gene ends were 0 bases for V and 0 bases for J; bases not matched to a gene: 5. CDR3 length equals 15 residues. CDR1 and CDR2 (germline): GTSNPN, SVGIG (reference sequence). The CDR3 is CAWSVGLAASYEQYF. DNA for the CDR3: TGTGCCTGGAGTGTAGGGCTAGCGGCCTCCTACGAGCAGTACTTC. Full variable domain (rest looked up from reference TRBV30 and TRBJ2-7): SQTIHQWPATLVQPVGSPLSLECTVEGTSNPNLYWYRQAAGRGLQLLFYSVGIGQISSEVPQNLSASRPQDRQFILSSKKLLLSDSGFYLCAWSVGLAASYEQYFGPGTRLTVT.

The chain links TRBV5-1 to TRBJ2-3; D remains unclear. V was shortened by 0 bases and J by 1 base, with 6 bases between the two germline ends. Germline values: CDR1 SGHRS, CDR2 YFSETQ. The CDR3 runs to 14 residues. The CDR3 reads CASSLGSGTDTQYF. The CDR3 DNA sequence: TGCGCCAGCAGCTTGGGTTCTGGCACAGATACGCAGTATTTT.

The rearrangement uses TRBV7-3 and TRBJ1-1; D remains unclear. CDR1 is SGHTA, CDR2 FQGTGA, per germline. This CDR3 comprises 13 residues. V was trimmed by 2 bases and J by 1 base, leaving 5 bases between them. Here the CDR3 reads CASSLVQNTEAFF. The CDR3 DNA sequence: TGTGCCAGCAGCTTAGTCCAGAACACTGAAGCTTTCTTT. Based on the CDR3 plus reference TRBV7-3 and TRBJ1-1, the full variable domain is GAGVSQTPSNKVTEKGKYVELRCDPISGHTALYWYRQSLGQGPEFLIYFQGTGAADDSGLPNDRFFAVRPEGSVSTLKIQRTERGDSAVYLCASSLVQNTEAFFGQGTRLTVV.

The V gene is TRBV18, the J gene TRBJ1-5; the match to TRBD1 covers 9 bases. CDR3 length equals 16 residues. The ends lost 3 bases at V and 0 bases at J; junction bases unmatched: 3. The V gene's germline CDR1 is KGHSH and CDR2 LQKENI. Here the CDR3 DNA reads TGTGCCAGCTCACCGGGACAGGGAGGTAGCAATCAGCCCCAGCATTTT. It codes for CASSPGQGGSNQPQHF.

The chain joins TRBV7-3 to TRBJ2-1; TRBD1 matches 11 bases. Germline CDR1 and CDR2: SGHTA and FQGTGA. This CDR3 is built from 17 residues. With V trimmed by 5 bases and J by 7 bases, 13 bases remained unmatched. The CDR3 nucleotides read TGTGCCAGCAGCCCCCCCCTTACCGGGACAGGGGGGAATGAGCAGTTCTTC. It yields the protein CASSPPLTGTGGNEQFF. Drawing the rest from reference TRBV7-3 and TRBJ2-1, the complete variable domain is GAGVSQTPSNKVTEKGKYVELRCDPISGHTALYWYRQSLGQGPEFLIYFQGTGAADDSGLPNDRFFAVRPEGSVSTLKIQRTERGDSAVYLCASSPPLTGTGGNEQFFGPGTRLTVL.

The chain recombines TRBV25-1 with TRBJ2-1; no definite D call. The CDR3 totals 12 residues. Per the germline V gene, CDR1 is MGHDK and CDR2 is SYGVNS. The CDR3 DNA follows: TGTGCTATATCGGGTAGCTCCAATGAGCAGTTCTTC. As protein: CAISGSSNEQFF.

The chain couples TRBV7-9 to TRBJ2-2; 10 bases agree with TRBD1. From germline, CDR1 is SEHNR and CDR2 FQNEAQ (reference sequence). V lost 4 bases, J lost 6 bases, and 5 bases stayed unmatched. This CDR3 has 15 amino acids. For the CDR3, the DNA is TGTGCCAGCAGCTCTCGACAGGGGGCCGCCGGGGAGCTGTTTTTT. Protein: CASSSRQGAAGELFF.

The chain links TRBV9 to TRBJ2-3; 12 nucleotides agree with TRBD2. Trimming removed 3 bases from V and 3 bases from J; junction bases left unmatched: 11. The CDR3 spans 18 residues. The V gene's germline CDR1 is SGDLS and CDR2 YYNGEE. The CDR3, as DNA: TGTGCCAGCAGCGAGACTAGCGGGGGCGCCAGGGGGACAGATACGCAGTATTTT. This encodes CASSETSGGARGTDTQYF.

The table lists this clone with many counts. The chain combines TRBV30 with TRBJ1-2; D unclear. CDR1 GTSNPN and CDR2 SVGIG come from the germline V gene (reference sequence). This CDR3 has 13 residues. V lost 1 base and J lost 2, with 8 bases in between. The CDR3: CAWSGHSNYGYTF. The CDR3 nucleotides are TGTGCCTGGAGTGGCCACTCCAACTATGGCTACACCTTC.

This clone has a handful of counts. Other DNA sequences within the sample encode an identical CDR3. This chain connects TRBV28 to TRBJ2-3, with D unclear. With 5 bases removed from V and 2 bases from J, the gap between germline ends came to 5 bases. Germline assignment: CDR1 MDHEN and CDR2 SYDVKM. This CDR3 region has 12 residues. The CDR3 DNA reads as TGTGCCAGCAGTACATCCACAGATACGCAGTATTTT. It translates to CASSTSTDTQYF.

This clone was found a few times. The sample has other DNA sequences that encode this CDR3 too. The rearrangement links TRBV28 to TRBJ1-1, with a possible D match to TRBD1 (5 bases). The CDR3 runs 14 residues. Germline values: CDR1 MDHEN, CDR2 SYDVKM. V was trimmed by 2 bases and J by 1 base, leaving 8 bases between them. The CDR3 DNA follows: TGTGCCAGCAGTTTAGGCACAGGGAACACTGAAGCTTTCTTT. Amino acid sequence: CASSLGTGNTEAFF.

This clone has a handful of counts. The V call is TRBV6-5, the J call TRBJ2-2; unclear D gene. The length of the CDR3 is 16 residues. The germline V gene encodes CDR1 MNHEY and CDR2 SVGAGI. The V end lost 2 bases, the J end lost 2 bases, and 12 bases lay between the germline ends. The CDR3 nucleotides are TGTGCCAGCAGTTACGGTTTAGGAGTTAACACCGGGGAGCTGTTTTTT. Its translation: CASSYGLGVNTGELFF.

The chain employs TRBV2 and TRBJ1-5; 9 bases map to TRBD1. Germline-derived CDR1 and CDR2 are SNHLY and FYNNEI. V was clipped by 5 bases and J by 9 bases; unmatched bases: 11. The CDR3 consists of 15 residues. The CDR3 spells CASSPSGTGFSPQHF. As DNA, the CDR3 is TGTGCCAGCAGTCCCTCCGGGACAGGGTTTTCGCCCCAGCATTTT.

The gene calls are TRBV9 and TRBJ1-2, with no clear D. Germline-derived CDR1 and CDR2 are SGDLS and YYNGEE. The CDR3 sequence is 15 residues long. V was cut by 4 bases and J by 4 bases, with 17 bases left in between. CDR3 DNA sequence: TGTGCCAGCAGCCCCCTAGGAGAGGCCGTCTATGGCTACACCTTC. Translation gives CASSPLGEAVYGYTF.

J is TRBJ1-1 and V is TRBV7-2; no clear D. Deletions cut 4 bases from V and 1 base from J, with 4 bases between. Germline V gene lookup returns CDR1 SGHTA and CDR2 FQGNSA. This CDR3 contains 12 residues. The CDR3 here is CASSSRNTEAFF. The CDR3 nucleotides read TGTGCCAGCAGCTCGAGGAACACTGAAGCTTTCTTT.

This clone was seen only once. CDR3 sequence reads: CASSPYGLAGAEQFF. CDR3 DNA sequence: TGTGCCAGCAGCCCCTATGGACTAGCGGGAGCTGAGCAGTTCTTC. The V call is TRBV7-3, the J call TRBJ2-1; the match to TRBD2 covers 13 bases. V gave up 5 bases and J gave up 9 bases; unmatched junction bases: 7. Germline values: CDR1 SGHTA, CDR2 FQGTGA. The CDR3 is 15 amino acids.

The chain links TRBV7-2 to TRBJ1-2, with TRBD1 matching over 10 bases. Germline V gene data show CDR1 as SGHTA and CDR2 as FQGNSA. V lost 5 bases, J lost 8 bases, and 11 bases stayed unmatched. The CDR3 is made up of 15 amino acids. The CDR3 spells CASSPLGQGTFGYTF. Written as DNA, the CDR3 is TGTGCCAGCAGCCCCCTGGGACAGGGGACGTTCGGCTACACCTTC.

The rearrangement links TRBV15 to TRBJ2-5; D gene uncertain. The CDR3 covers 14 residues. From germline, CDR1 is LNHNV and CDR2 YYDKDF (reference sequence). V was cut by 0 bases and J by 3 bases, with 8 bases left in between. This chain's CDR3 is CATSRDRLEETQYF. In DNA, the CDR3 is TGTGCCACCAGCAGAGATCGACTGGAAGAGACCCAGTACTTC.

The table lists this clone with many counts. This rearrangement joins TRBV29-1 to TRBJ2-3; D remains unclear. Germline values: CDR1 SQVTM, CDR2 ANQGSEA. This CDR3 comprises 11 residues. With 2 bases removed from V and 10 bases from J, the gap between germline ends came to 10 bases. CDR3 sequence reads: CSVEIDNAQYF. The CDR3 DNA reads TGCAGCGTTGAAATCGACAACGCGCAGTATTTT.